Below are 10 T cell receptor beta chains sequenced from a single sample in a study of OX40 agonist ivuxolimab in advanced cancers. Library preparation was by the immunoSEQ multiplex PCR assay. In TCRdb, the immuneACCESS table is reduced to in-frame sequences with V and J assigned. These tables do not hold every clone; where another copy was compared, an unresolved V gene accounts for under half, and the others remain unexplained. Recorded for this sample are roughly 80,000 clones; 85% to 95% of them occurred a single time. Of the sample, roughly an eighth is held by the ten largest clones. The input for sequencing was CD4+ or CD8+ T cells sorted from blood, taken in a trial of the OX40 agonist ivuxolimab. The receptors shown here come from an adult with an advanced solid tumor such as melanoma, head and neck, liver or kidney cancer.

The chain uses TRBV7-6 and TRBJ2-1; TRBD2 matches at 11 bases. CDR3 length: 15 amino acids. Losses at the gene ends were 5 bases for V and 8 bases for J; bases not matched to a gene: 8. Germline values: CDR1 SGHVS, CDR2 FNYEAQ. The CDR3 DNA follows: TGTGCCAGCAGCCCGAGACTAGCGGGATGGGATGAGCAGTTCTTC. As protein: CASSPRLAGWDEQFF. The full variable domain, rest sourced from reference TRBV7-6 and TRBJ2-1, is GAGVSQSPRYKVTKRGQDVALRCDPISGHVSLYWYRQALGQGPEFLTYFNYEAQQDKSGLPNDRFSAERPEGSISTLTIQRTEQRDSAMYRCASSPRLAGWDEQFFGPGTRLTVL.

The J gene is TRBJ2-5, the V gene TRBV18; TRBD2 matches at 7 bases. Per germline, CDR1 KGHSH and CDR2 LQKENI. V was clipped by 1 base and J by 0 bases; unmatched bases: 2. The CDR3 has 15 residues. The CDR3, as DNA: TGTGCCAGCTCACCACGGGGGGGAGACCAAGAGACCCAGTACTTC. Translating it yields CASSPRGGDQETQYF.

The genes are TRBV6-5 and TRBJ2-1; D remains ambiguous. This CDR3 is 13 amino acids long. Per the germline V gene, CDR1 is MNHEY and CDR2 is SVGAGI. Trimming pared 2 bases from V and 9 bases from J, leaving 11 bases between. CDR3 coding DNA: TGTGCCAGCAGTTACCACGACCGAGGTGAGCAGTTCTTC. It yields the protein CASSYHDRGEQFF.

The gene calls are TRBV9 and TRBJ2-1; D possibly matches TRBD1 or TRBD2 (5 bases each). The CDR3 runs 14 residues. Trimming took off 0 bases at V and 9 bases at J, with 13 bases between the two ends. Germline V CDR1 and CDR2: SGDLS, YYNGEE. For the CDR3, the DNA is TGTGCCAGCAGCGTAGATCTCAATGGGGGTGAGCAGTTCTTC. Its translation is CASSVDLNGGEQFF.

In this sample, this clone turned up once. The rearrangement joins TRBV13 to TRBJ2-5; 7 bases fit TRBD1. Germline V gene lookup returns CDR1 PRHDT and CDR2 FYEKMQ (reference sequence). CDR3 length equals 17 residues. The junction had 17 bases not matched to a gene; V was cut back by 5 bases and J by 5 bases. This CDR3 is CASSQPRPGGVWETQYF. The CDR3 DNA reads as TGTGCCAGCAGCCAACCCCGGCCAGGGGGTGTGTGGGAGACCCAGTACTTC.

The chain carries TRBV19 and TRBJ1-2, with 8 bases aligning to TRBD1. Trimming cost V 3 bases and J 5 bases; bases outside gene matches: 11. Per germline, CDR1 LNHDA and CDR2 SQIVND (reference sequence). This CDR3 has 16 residues. The CDR3 DNA follows: TGTGCCAGTAGTATCACGGACAGGGCAGCATATTATGGCTACACCTTC. Its protein is CASSITDRAAYYGYTF.

V and J are TRBV4-1 and TRBJ1-1, with a possible D match to TRBD1 (6 bases). Germline values: CDR1 MGHRA, CDR2 YSYEKL. This CDR3 contains 16 residues. The ends were cut back, 3 bases at V and 0 bases at J, with 14 bases in the middle. CDR3 sequence (DNA): TGCGCCAGCAGCCAGGCGGGGGGCGCGATGAACACTGAAGCTTTCTTT. Protein product: CASSQAGGAMNTEAFF.

This chain connects TRBV6-5 to TRBJ2-7; the D gene is possibly TRBD2 (5 bases). The CDR3 totals 14 residues. The V and J ends lost 0 bases and 3 bases respectively, with 9 bases between them. CDR1 MNHEY and CDR2 SVGAGI come from the germline V gene. The CDR3 DNA reads TGTGCCAGCAGTTACTCCGGGATAGTCTACGAGCAGTACTTC. It codes for CASSYSGIVYEQYF.

This chain links TRBV14 with TRBJ2-7; 8 bases are shared with TRBD1. CDR1 and CDR2 (germline): SGHDN, FVKESK. Trimming removed 4 bases from V and 9 bases from J; junction bases left unmatched: 20. This CDR3 has 17 residues. CDR3 loop: CASSPRRADRAQIGQYF. Here the CDR3 DNA reads TGTGCCAGCAGCCCCCGGAGGGCGGACAGGGCCCAAATCGGGCAGTACTTC.

The gene calls are TRBV27 and TRBJ1-2; D might be TRBD1 (5 bases). Trimming took 2 bases from V and 3 from J, leaving 19 bases between them. Germline CDR1 MNHEY, CDR2 SMNVEV (reference sequence). The CDR3 totals 17 residues. The CDR3: CASSLGSGEDIYYGYTF. The CDR3 nucleotides read TGTGCCAGCAGTTTAGGGTCGGGGGAGGATATCTACTATGGCTACACCTTC.